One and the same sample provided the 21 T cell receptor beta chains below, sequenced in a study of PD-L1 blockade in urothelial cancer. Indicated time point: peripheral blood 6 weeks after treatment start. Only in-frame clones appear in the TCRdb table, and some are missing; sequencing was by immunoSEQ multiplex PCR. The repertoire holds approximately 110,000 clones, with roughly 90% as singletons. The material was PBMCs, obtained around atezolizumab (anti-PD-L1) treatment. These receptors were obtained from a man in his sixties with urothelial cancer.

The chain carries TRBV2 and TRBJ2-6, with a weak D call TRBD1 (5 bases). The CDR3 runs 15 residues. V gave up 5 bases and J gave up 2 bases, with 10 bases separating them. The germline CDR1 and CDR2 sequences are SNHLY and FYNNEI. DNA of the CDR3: TGTGCCAGCAGTCCTTCAGGGACTGGGGCCAACGTCCTGACTTTC. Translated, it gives CASSPSGTGANVLTF.

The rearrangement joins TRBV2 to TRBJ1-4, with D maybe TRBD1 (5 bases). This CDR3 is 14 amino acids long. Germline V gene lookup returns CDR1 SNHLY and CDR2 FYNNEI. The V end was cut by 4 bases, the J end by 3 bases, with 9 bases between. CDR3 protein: CASSAQGPNEKLFF. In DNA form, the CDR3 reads TGTGCCAGCAGTGCGCAGGGCCCTAATGAAAAACTGTTTTTT.

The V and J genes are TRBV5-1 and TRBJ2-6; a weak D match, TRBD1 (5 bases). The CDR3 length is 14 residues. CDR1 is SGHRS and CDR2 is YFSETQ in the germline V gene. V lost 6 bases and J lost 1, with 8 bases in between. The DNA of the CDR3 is TGCGCCAGCACCCAGGGATCTGGGGCCAACGTCCTGACTTTC. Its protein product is CASTQGSGANVLTF.

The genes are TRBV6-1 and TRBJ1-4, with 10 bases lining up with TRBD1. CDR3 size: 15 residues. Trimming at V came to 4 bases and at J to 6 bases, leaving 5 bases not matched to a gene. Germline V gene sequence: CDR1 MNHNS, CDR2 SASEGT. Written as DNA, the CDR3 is TGTGCCAGCAGTGGTTACGGGACAGGGGATGAAAAACTGTTTTTT. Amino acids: CASSGYGTGDEKLFF.

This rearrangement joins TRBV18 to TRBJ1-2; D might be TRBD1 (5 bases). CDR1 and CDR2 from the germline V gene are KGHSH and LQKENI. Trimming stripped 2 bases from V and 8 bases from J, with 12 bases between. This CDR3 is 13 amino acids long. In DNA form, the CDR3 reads TGTGCCAGCTCACCAATCAGGGAGGACGGCTACACCTTC. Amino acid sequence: CASSPIREDGYTF.

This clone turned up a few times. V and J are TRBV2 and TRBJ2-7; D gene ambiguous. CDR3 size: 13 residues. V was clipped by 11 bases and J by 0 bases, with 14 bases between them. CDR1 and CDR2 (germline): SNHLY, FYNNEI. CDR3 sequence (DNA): TGTGCCTGCCTAGGCGGTCGCTCCTACGAGCAGTACTTC. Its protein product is CACLGGRSYEQYF.

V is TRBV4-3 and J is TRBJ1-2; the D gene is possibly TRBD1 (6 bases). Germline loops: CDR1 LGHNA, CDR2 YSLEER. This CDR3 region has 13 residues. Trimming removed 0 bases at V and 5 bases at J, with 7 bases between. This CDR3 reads CASSQDQGYGYTF. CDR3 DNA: TGCGCCAGCAGCCAAGATCAGGGGTATGGCTACACCTTC.

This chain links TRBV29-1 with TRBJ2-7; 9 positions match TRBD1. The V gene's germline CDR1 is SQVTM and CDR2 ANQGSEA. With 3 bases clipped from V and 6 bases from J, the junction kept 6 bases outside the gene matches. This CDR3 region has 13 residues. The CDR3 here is CSVEGQGAAEQYF. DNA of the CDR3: TGCAGCGTTGAGGGACAGGGAGCGGCCGAGCAGTACTTC.

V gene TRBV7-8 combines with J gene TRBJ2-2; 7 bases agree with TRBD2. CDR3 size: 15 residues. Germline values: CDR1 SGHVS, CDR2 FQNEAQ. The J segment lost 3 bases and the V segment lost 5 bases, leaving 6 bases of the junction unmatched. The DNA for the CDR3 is TGTGCCAGCAGCCCCCTCCGGGGGGACACCGGGGAGCTGTTTTTT. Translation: CASSPLRGDTGELFF. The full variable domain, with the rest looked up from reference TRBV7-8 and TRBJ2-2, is GAGVSQSPRYKVAKRGQDVALRCDPISGHVSLFWYQQALGQGPEFLTYFQNEAQLDKSGLPSDRFFAERPEGSVSTLKIQRTQQEDSAVYLCASSPLRGDTGELFFGEGSRLTVL.

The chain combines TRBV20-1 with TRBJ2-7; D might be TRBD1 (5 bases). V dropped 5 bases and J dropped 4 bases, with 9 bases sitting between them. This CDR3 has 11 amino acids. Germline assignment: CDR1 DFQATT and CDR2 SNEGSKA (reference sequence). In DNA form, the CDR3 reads TGCAGTGCTTCAGGGTTATACGAGCAGTACTTC. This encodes CSASGLYEQYF.

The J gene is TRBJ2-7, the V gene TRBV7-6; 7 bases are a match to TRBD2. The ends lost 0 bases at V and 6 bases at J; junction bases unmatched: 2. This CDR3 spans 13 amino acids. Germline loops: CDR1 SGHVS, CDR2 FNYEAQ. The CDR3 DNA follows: TGTGCCAGCAGCTTAGCCAGCGGGGTCGAGCAGTACTTC. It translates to CASSLASGVEQYF.

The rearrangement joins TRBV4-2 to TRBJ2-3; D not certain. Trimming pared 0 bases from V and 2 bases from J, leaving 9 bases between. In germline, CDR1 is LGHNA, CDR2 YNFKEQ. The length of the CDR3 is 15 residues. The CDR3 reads CASSQDLANTDTQYF. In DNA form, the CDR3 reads TGTGCCAGCAGCCAAGATTTGGCAAACACAGATACGCAGTATTTT.

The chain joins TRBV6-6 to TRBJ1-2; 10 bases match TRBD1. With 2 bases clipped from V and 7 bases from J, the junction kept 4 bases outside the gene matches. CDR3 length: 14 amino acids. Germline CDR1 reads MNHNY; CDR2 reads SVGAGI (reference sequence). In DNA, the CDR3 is TGTGCCAGCAGTTACACGGGACAGGGGCTTGGCTACACCTTC. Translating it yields CASSYTGQGLGYTF.

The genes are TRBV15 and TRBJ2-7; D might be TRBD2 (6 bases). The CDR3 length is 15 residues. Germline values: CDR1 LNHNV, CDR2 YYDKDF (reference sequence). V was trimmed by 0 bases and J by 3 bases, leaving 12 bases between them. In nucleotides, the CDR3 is TGTGCCACCAGCAGAGACAGCGGACTACGCTACGAGCAGTACTTC. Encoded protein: CATSRDSGLRYEQYF.

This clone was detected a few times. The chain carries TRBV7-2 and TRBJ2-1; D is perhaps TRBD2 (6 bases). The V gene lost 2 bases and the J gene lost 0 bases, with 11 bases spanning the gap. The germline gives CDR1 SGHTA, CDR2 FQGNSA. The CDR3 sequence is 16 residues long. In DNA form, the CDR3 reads TGTGCCAGCAGCTTAAACGGGGGTAGCTCCTACAATGAGCAGTTCTTC. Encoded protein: CASSLNGGSSYNEQFF.

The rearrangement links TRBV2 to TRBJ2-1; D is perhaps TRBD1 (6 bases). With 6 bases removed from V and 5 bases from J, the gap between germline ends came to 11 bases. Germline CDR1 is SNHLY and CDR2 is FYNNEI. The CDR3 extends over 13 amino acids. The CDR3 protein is CASRFRQDNEQFF. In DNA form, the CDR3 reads TGTGCCAGCAGGTTCAGACAGGACAATGAGCAGTTCTTC.

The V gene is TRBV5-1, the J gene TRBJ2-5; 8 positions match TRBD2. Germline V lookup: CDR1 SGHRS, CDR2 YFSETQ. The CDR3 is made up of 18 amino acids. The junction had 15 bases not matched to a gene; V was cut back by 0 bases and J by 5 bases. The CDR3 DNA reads TGCGCCAGCAGCTTGGCCCACGGCGGGGGGCCAGATGGGGAGACCCAGTACTTC. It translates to CASSLAHGGGPDGETQYF.

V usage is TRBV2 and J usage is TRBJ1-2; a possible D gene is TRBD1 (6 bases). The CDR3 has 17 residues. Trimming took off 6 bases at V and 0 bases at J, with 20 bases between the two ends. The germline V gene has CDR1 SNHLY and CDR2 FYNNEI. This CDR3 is CASSELGSGQSNYGYTF. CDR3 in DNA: TGTGCCAGCAGCGAGTTAGGGTCTGGACAGTCTAACTATGGCTACACCTTC. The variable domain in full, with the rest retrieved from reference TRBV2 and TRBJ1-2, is EPEVTQTPSHQVTQMGQEVILRCVPISNHLYFYWYRQILGQKVEFLVSFYNNEISEKSEIFDDQFSVERPDGSNFTLKIRSTKLEDSAMYFCASSELGSGQSNYGYTFGSGTRLTVV.

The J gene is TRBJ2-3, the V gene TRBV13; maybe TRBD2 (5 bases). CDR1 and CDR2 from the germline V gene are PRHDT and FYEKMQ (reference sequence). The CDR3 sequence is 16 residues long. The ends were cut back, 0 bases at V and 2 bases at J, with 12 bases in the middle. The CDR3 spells CASSLGNSGYTDTQYF. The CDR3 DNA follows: TGTGCCAGCAGCTTAGGGAACAGCGGCTACACAGATACGCAGTATTTT.

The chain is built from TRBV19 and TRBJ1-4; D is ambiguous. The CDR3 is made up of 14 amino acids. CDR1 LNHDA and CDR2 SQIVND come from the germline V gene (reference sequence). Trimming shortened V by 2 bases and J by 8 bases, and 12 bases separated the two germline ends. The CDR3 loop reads CASSILTQPEKLFF. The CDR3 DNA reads TGTGCCAGTAGTATACTAACCCAACCCGAAAAACTGTTTTTT.

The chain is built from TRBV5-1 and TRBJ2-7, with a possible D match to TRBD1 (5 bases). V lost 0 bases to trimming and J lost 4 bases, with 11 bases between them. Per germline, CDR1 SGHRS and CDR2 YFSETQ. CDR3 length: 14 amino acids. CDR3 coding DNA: TGCGCCAGCAGCTTGGTGTCAGGGATGTACGAGCAGTACTTC. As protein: CASSLVSGMYEQYF.